This paragraph reports one T cell receptor (beta chain). Original handling: Using reference gene primer amplification, nucleated cell counts were estimated. The repertoire was sequenced with immunoSEQ multiplex PCR; TCRdb's copy has only in-frame clones and lacks some. The V and J calls and clone size were taken over from that table, and D and trimming were inferred from the DNA. The table has under 80,000 clones, around 87% seen once; the top ten hold around 6.6%. This entry belongs to a study of blood T cell repertoires in COVID-19. Study-level information: The United States, Italy and Spain supplied acute and convalescent COVID-19 samples. PBMCs, B-cell-depleted T cells, or T cells were the source of the cDNA or gDNA that made up the material.

Looked up from germline, CDR1 is SNHLY and CDR2 is FYNNEI. V was pared by 6 bases and J by 8 bases, with 11 bases of the junction left unmatched. The CDR3 totals 16 residues. This chain links TRBV2 with TRBJ1-4, with 11 bases aligning to TRBD1. Sequenced material: peripheral blood. This TCR derives from a man between 60 and 75 years old with acute or convalescent COVID-19. The CDR3 here is CASSPIPGTGGEKLFF. DNA for the CDR3: TGTGCCAGCAGCCCCATCCCCGGGACAGGGGGGGAAAAACTGTTTTTT.